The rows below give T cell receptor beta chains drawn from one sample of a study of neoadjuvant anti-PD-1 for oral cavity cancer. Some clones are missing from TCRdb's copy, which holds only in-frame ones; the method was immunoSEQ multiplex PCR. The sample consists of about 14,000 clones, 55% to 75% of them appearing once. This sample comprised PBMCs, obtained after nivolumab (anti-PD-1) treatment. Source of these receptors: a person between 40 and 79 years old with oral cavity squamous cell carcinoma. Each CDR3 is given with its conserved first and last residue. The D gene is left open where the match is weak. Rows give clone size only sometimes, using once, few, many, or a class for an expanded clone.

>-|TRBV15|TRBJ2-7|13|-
CATSESAFYEQYF
TGTGCCACCAGCGAATCAGCGTTTTACGAGCAGTACTTC
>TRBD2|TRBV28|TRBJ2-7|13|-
CASGLAGTYEQYF
TGTGCCAGCGGACTAGCGGGGACATACGAGCAGTACTTC
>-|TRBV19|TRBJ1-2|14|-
CASSTSRDISGYTF
TGTGCCAGTAGTACGTCCCGGGACATCTCTGGCTACACCTTC
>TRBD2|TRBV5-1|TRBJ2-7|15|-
CASSFSGGPGDEQYF
TGCGCCAGCAGCTTTTCGGGAGGGCCAGGGGACGAGCAGTACTTC
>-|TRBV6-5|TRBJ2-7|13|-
CASSSPGVGEQYF
TGTGCCAGCAGTTCCCCCGGGGTCGGCGAGCAGTACTTC
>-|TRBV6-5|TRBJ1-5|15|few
CASRRTELSNQPQHF
TGTGCCAGCCGACGGACGGAGCTTAGCAATCAGCCCCAGCATTTT
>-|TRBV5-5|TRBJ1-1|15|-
CASSRPGEGGTEAFF
TGTGCCAGCAGCCGTCCCGGCGAAGGAGGCACTGAAGCTTTCTTT
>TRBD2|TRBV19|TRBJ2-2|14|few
CATYSGRGTGELFF
TGTGCCACCTATAGCGGGAGAGGCACCGGGGAGCTGTTTTTT
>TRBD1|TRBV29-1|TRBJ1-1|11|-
CSSTGAREAFF
TGCAGCTCCACAGGGGCCAGGGAAGCTTTCTTT
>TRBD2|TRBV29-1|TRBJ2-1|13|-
CSVSGTRDNEQFF
TGCAGCGTTTCCGGGACTAGAGACAATGAGCAGTTCTTC
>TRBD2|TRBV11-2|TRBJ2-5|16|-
CASSLRLAGYQETQYF
TGTGCCAGCAGCTTACGGCTAGCGGGGTACCAAGAGACCCAGTACTTC
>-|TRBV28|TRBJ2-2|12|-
CASGDDPGELFF
TGTGCCAGCGGGGATGACCCCGGGGAGCTGTTTTTT
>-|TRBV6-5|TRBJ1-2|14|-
CASRRFTGAYGYTF
TGTGCCAGCAGGCGATTTACAGGAGCCTATGGCTACACCTTC
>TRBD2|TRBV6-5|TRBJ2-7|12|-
CASSSGLAEQYF
TGTGCCAGCAGTTCCGGACTAGCCGAGCAGTACTTC
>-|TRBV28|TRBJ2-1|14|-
CASSPRDRSLRQFF
TGTGCCAGCAGTCCCCGGGACCGCAGCCTTAGGCAGTTCTTC
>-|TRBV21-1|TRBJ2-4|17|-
CASSKDRGLRAKNIQYF
TGTGCCAGCAGCAAAGATAGGGGCCTGCGGGCCAAAAACATTCAGTACTTC
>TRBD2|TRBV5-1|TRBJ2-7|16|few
CASSTGTSDRSYEQYF
TGCGCCAGCAGCACTGGGACTAGCGACCGGTCCTACGAGCAGTACTTC
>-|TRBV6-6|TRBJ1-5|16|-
CAIPPWVGLPAQPQHF
TGTGCCATCCCACCATGGGTAGGCCTTCCCGCTCAGCCCCAGCATTTT
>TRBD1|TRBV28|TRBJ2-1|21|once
CASSASRGLVVNNPLYNEQFF
TGTGCCAGCAGTGCCTCGAGGGGGCTAGTAGTAAATAACCCTCTATACAATGAGCAGTTCTTC
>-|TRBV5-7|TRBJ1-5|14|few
CASRWVGGNQPQHF
TGTGCCAGTCGCTGGGTGGGAGGCAATCAGCCCCAGCATTTT
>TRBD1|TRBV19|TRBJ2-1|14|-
CASSITGQYNEQFF
TGTGCCAGTAGTATTACGGGACAGTACAATGAGCAGTTCTTC
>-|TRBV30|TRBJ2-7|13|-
CAWRGTGTYEQYF
TGTGCCTGGAGAGGAACAGGCACCTACGAGCAGTACTTC
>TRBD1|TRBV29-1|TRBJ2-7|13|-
CSVGTGSRYEQYF
TGCAGCGTGGGGACAGGGTCTAGGTACGAGCAGTACTTC
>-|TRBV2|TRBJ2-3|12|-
CASSARGGTQYF
TGTGCCAGCAGTGCACGGGGAGGTACGCAGTATTTT
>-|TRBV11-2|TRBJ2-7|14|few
CASSFGSGNYEQYF
TGTGCCAGCAGCTTCGGTAGCGGTAATTACGAGCAGTACTTC
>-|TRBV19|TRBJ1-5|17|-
CASREAVASDSNQPQHF
TGTGCCAGTAGGGAAGCGGTGGCATCCGATAGCAATCAGCCCCAGCATTTT
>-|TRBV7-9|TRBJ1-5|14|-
CASSLGGVNQPQHF
TGTGCCAGCAGCTTAGGGGGGGTAAATCAGCCCCAGCATTTT
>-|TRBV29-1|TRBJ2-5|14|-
CSVDGAPSKETQYF
TGCAGCGTTGACGGCGCTCCATCAAAAGAGACCCAGTACTTC
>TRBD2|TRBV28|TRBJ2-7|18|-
CASSSVTQTSGTPYEQYF
TGTGCCAGCAGTAGCGTCACGCAGACTAGCGGGACACCCTACGAGCAGTACTTC
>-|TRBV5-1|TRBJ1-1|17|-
CASSLEGGGDMNTEAFF
TGCGCCAGCAGCTTGGAGGGCGGGGGTGATATGAACACTGAAGCTTTCTTT
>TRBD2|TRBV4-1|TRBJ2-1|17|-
CASSQEASGSHRNEQFF
TGCGCCAGCAGCCAGGAGGCTAGCGGGAGCCATAGGAATGAGCAGTTCTTC
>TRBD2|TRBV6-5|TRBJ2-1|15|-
CASSLAGEGYNEQFF
TGTGCCAGCAGCCTAGCGGGAGAGGGCTATAATGAGCAGTTCTTC
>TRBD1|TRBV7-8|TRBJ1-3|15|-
CASSLTRTGGNTIYF
TGTGCCAGCAGCTTAACTCGGACAGGGGGAAACACCATATATTTT
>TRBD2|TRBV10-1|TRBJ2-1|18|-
CASSEAFPVTSGYKEQFF
TGCGCCAGCAGTGAGGCCTTCCCCGTGACTAGCGGGTACAAAGAGCAGTTCTTC
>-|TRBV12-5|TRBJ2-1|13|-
CASGSDLSNEQFF
TGTGCTAGTGGTTCAGACCTTAGTAACGAGCAGTTCTTC